The clone carrying this TCR beta chain was picked up a small number of times. Mismatch with germline at one junction end may stem from a read error. RNA was extracted from bulk tissue without any cell sorting. More than 3 cm separated this lung sample from the edge of the tumor. CDR1 MGHRA and CDR2 YSYEKL come from the germline V gene. The CDR3 has 12 amino acids. A modified ARM-PCR protocol with three rounds of nested PCR amplified TCRbeta. TCRdb analysed the multiplex PCR reads with MiXCR anew, one entry per CDR3 protein. The data contain some 66,000 distinct CDR3 sequences, around two thirds of them singletons. This record belongs to a study of tumor and adjacent non-tumor tissue in lung cancer. Study overall: Samples averaged roughly 4.2 million productive TCRbeta reads each.

The clonotype originates from a man between 65 and 85 years old with non-small cell lung cancer. Sample: distant non-tumor lung tissue. The chain has TRBV4-1 and TRBJ2-5; no clear D. CDR3: CAISHDRETQYF. The CDR3 nucleotides are TGCGCCATCAGCCATGACCGGGAGACCCAGTACTTC.